The 23 T cell receptor beta chains presented below share a single source sample, sequenced in a study of radiotherapy plus CTLA-4 blockade in lung cancer. The protocol was immunoSEQ multiplex PCR, while the TCRdb copy is restricted to in-frame clones and leaves out a portion. The sample carries about 14,000 clones, about two thirds recorded once. The specimen comprised peripheral blood, sampled from a patient treated with radiotherapy plus ipilimumab. The receptors stem from a human donor with non-small cell lung cancer whose response to radiotherapy plus ipilimumab could not be evaluated.

The gene calls are TRBV6-1 and TRBJ1-1, with D unclear. The CDR3 runs to 15 residues. Germline-derived CDR1 and CDR2 are MNHNS and SASEGT. V was cut by 1 base and J by 4 bases, with 13 bases left in between. This chain's CDR3 is CASSEVAGSSTEAFF. For the CDR3, the DNA is TGTGCCAGCAGTGAAGTAGCCGGGTCCAGCACTGAAGCTTTCTTT.

This rearrangement joins TRBV5-1 to TRBJ1-2; D gene unclear. V lost 0 bases and J 1 base, leaving 7 bases between the germline ends. CDR1 is SGHRS and CDR2 is YFSETQ in the germline V gene. This CDR3 has 14 amino acids. For the CDR3, the DNA is TGCGCCAGCAGCTTGGGTGCAGATAACTATGGCTACACCTTC. Translating gives CASSLGADNYGYTF.

CDR3 sequence: CASSPGDRGPSGANVLTF. As DNA, the CDR3 is TGTGCCAGCTCCCCCGGGGACAGGGGGCCGTCTGGGGCCAACGTCCTGACTTTC. The chain carries TRBV18 and TRBJ2-6; TRBD1 agrees at 12 bases. This CDR3 has 18 amino acids. Germline V CDR1 and CDR2: KGHSH, LQKENI. With 6 bases clipped from V and 1 base from J, the junction kept 7 bases outside the gene matches.

This clone was seen just once. V usage is TRBV7-2 and J usage is TRBJ2-5; 7 nucleotides agree with TRBD1. Germline-derived CDR1 and CDR2 are SGHTA and FQGNSA. This CDR3 region has 12 residues. Trimming cost V 11 bases and J 5 bases; bases outside gene matches: 8. The CDR3 sequence is CAGKGQIETQYF. The CDR3 DNA is TGTGCCGGCAAGGGACAGATCGAGACCCAGTACTTC.

This chain uses TRBV2 with TRBJ2-1, with D perhaps matching TRBD1 (6 bases). The V end was cut by 1 base, the J end by 12 bases, with 13 bases between. Per the germline V gene, CDR1 is SNHLY and CDR2 is FYNNEI. This CDR3 is 13 amino acids long. CDR3 sequence (DNA): TGTGCCAGCAGTGAAGTAGAGGACAGTTCGCAGTTCTTC. This gives the protein CASSEVEDSSQFF.

This clone was seen more than once but under ten times. V is TRBV5-4 and J is TRBJ1-1; 8 nucleotides align to TRBD1. Germline V lookup: CDR1 SGHNT, CDR2 YYREEE (reference sequence). CDR3 size: 13 residues. The ends lost 4 bases at V and 4 bases at J; junction bases unmatched: 3. CDR3 DNA: TGTGCCAGCAGCCCCGGACAGGGCACTGAAGCTTTCTTT. Its translation: CASSPGQGTEAFF.

The rearrangement uses TRBV5-1 and TRBJ1-2, with 9 bases fitting TRBD1. CDR3 length: 16 residues. V shed 4 bases, J shed 5 bases, and the junction held 12 bases outside the gene matches. From germline, CDR1 is SGHRS and CDR2 YFSETQ. CDR3: CASSPGQGVTFYGYTF. The DNA of the CDR3 is TGCGCCAGCAGCCCGGGACAGGGAGTTACCTTTTATGGCTACACCTTC.

The chain carries TRBV11-2 and TRBJ2-2, with 7 bases aligning to TRBD1. Germline CDR1 and CDR2: SGHAT and FQNNGV. There are 14 residues in the CDR3. J gave up 2 bases and V 4 bases, and 1 base lay outside the gene matches. CDR3 region: CASSWDRNTGELFF. DNA of the CDR3: TGTGCCAGCAGCTGGGACAGAAACACCGGGGAGCTGTTTTTT.

The CDR3 is CASSLSEGTGSYF. The CDR3 region has the DNA TGTGCCAGCAGCTTAAGTGAGGGGACAGGGTCGTATTTT. The chain couples TRBV7-9 to TRBJ2-3; 9 bases are shared with TRBD1. Germline V lookup: CDR1 SEHNR, CDR2 FQNEAQ (reference sequence). The V gene end was trimmed by 2 bases and the J gene end by 14 bases; junction bases not matched to a gene: 8. The CDR3 contains 13 residues.

The chain uses TRBV6-6 and TRBJ1-5; D unclear. The V end lost 8 bases, the J end lost 2 bases, and 10 bases lay between the germline ends. The CDR3 contains 13 residues. CDR1 and CDR2 (germline): MNHNY, SVGAGI (reference sequence). The CDR3 DNA sequence: TGTGCCAGCGACGGGATCGGCAATCAGCCCCAGCATTTT. This gives the protein CASDGIGNQPQHF.

The genes are TRBV9 and TRBJ2-1, with D unresolved. Germline V CDR1 and CDR2: SGDLS, YYNGEE. V gave up 3 bases and J gave up 5 bases, with 6 bases separating them. CDR3 size: 12 residues. The CDR3: CASSAFDNEQFF. The CDR3 DNA is TGTGCCAGCAGCGCATTTGACAATGAGCAGTTCTTC. Supplemented by reference TRBV9 and TRBJ2-1, the full variable domain reads DSGVTQTPKHLITATGQRVTLRCSPRSGDLSVYWYQQSLDQGLQFLIQYYNGEERAKGNILERFSAQQFPDLHSELNLSSLELGDSALYFCASSAFDNEQFFGPGTRLTVL.

The chain is built from TRBV5-1 and TRBJ1-1; TRBD1 matches at 7 bases. After removal of 4 bases from V and 5 bases from J, the junction contained 5 bases not matched to a gene. Germline loops: CDR1 SGHRS, CDR2 YFSETQ. The CDR3 is 13 residues long. The CDR3 sequence is CASSRGQGTEAFF. The CDR3 region has the DNA TGCGCCAGCAGCAGGGGGCAGGGGACTGAAGCTTTCTTT.

This clone was seen just once. The genes are TRBV25-1 and TRBJ2-5, with 7 bases aligning to TRBD1. CDR1 is MGHDK and CDR2 is SYGVNS in the germline V gene. The CDR3 consists of 16 residues. V dropped 5 bases and J dropped 0; count of bases not matched to a gene: 9. This CDR3 is CASSPRTGEYQETQYF. In nucleotides, the CDR3 is TGTGCCAGCAGTCCCAGGACAGGAGAGTACCAAGAGACCCAGTACTTC.

Only one count was recorded for this clone. V and J are TRBV7-6 and TRBJ1-4, with 8 bases that match TRBD1. V trimming: 6 bases; J trimming: 10 bases; junction bases outside the gene matches: 10. In germline, CDR1 is SGHVS, CDR2 FNYEAQ. This CDR3 region has 14 residues. The DNA for the CDR3 is TGTGCCAGCAGTACCCGGACAGGGCAGGGAAAACTGTTTTTT. This sequence encodes CASSTRTGQGKLFF.

The rearrangement uses TRBV2 and TRBJ2-3; 10 positions match TRBD1. Looked up from germline, CDR1 is SNHLY and CDR2 is FYNNEI. CDR3 length equals 17 residues. The V and J ends lost 3 bases and 6 bases, in that order; junction bases with no gene match: 12. The chain's CDR3 is CASSESWDRGRGDTQYF. CDR3 in DNA: TGTGCCAGCAGTGAGTCCTGGGACAGGGGAAGGGGCGATACGCAGTATTTT.

The CDR3 DNA reads TGTGCCAGCTGGGACAGCCGGGTCGATGAGCAGTTCTTC. It is translated as CASWDSRVDEQFF. The chain combines TRBV2 with TRBJ2-1, with 7 nucleotides matching TRBD1. In germline, CDR1 is SNHLY, CDR2 FYNNEI. The V gene end was trimmed by 8 bases and the J gene end by 8 bases; junction bases not matched to a gene: 9. This CDR3 is built from 13 residues. Based on the CDR3 plus reference TRBV2 and TRBJ2-1, the full variable domain is EPEVTQTPSHQVTQMGQEVILRCVPISNHLYFYWYRQILGQKVEFLVSFYNNEISEKSEIFDDQFSVERPDGSNFTLKIRSTKLEDSAMYFCASWDSRVDEQFFGPGTRLTVL.

V gene TRBV6-1 combines with J gene TRBJ2-7, with D possibly matching TRBD2 (5 bases). CDR3 length: 12 residues. The V end lost 7 bases, the J end lost 7 bases, and 14 bases lay between the germline ends. The germline V gene encodes CDR1 MNHNS and CDR2 SASEGT. Here the CDR3 reads CASKRGTREQYF. The CDR3 region has the DNA TGTGCCAGCAAACGGGGAACTCGGGAGCAGTACTTC.

The sample holds a few counts of this clone. The chain is built from TRBV7-9 and TRBJ1-1; 7 bases agree with TRBD1. V trimming: 1 base; J trimming: 4 bases; junction bases outside the gene matches: 9. This CDR3 is 16 amino acids long. CDR1 is SEHNR and CDR2 is FQNEAQ in the germline V gene (reference sequence). The CDR3 sequence: CASSLDATGSGTEAFF. CDR3 sequence (DNA): TGTGCCAGCAGCTTAGATGCGACAGGGTCGGGCACTGAAGCTTTCTTT.

V is TRBV18 and J is TRBJ2-1; 12 bases map to TRBD2. V gave up 1 base and J gave up 1 base; unmatched junction bases: 8. The CDR3 extends over 19 amino acids. CDR1 and CDR2 from the germline V gene are KGHSH and LQKENI. CDR3 DNA sequence: TGTGCCAGCTCACCACTATCCCTAGCGGGGGGGCGGTCCTACAATGAGCAGTTCTTC. Protein: CASSPLSLAGGRSYNEQFF. The entire variable domain, with the rest obtained from reference TRBV18 and TRBJ2-1, is as follows: NAGVMQNPRHLVRRRGQEARLRCSPMKGHSHVYWYRQLPEEGLKFMVYLQKENIIDESGMPKERFSAEFPKEGPSILRIQQVVRGDSAAYFCASSPLSLAGGRSYNEQFFGPGTRLTVL.

This clone appeared a single time. The CDR3 loop is CASGAGTGTTGELFF. The CDR3 DNA is TGTGCTAGTGGTGCAGGGACAGGGACCACCGGGGAGCTGTTTTTT. J is TRBJ2-2 and V is TRBV12-5; 9 bases match TRBD1. Germline V gives CDR1 LGHNT, CDR2 FRNRAP. V was pared by 5 bases and J by 4 bases, with 5 bases of the junction left unmatched. This CDR3 is 15 amino acids long.

The J gene is TRBJ2-5, the V gene TRBV5-1, with a weak D call TRBD1 (6 bases). Trimming removed 4 bases at V and 1 base at J, with 11 bases between. Germline loops: CDR1 SGHRS, CDR2 YFSETQ. This CDR3 has 14 amino acids. The CDR3 DNA sequence: TGCGCCAGCAGCCGCGCAGGGGTCCAAGAGACCCAGTACTTC. Its protein is CASSRAGVQETQYF.

The chain carries TRBV9 and TRBJ1-1; no definite D call. The germline CDR1 and CDR2 sequences are SGDLS and YYNGEE. CDR3 size: 14 residues. V dropped 0 bases and J dropped 0 bases, with 6 bases sitting between them. This CDR3 is CASSVAVMNTEAFF. The CDR3, as DNA: TGTGCCAGCAGCGTAGCGGTGATGAACACTGAAGCTTTCTTT.

The chain couples TRBV15 to TRBJ2-4; TRBD1 agrees at 9 bases. The CDR3 loop spans 18 amino acids. Germline lookup yields CDR1 LNHNV and CDR2 YYDKDF (reference sequence). The ends lost 0 bases at V and 1 base at J; junction bases unmatched: 7. The CDR3 loop is CATSRDHGGQGAKNIQYF. The CDR3 nucleotides are TGTGCCACCAGCAGAGATCATGGAGGACAGGGGGCCAAAAACATTCAGTACTTC.